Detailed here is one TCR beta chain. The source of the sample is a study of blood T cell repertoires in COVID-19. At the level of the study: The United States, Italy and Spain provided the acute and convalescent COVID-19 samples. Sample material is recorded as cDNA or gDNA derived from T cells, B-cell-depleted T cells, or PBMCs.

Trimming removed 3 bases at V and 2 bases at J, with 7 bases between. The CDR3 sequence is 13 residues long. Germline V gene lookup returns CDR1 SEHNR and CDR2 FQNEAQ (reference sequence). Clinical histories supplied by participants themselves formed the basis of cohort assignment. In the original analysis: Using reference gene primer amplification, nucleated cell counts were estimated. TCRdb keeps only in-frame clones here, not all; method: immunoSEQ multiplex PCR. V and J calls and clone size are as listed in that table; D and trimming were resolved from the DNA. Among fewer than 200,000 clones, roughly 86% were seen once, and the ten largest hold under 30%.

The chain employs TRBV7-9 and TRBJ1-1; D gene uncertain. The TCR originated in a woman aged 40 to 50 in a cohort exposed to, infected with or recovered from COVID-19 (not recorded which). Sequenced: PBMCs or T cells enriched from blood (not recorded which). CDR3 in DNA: TGTGCCAGCAGCTTTGAGGGAAACACTGAAGCTTTCTTT. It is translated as CASSFEGNTEAFF.